Below are 9 T cell receptor beta chains sequenced from a single sample in a study of T cell responses to AZD1222 COVID-19 vaccine. The data were produced by immunoSEQ multiplex PCR, yet TCRdb's version contains in-frame clones alone and is incomplete. The sample contains about 140,000 clones, roughly 90% of which appear only once. The starting material was peripheral blood, obtained on day 0 of AZD1222 vaccination. These receptors all stem from an adult in good health.

The rearrangement links TRBV4-3 to TRBJ1-2; no clear D gene. CDR3 length equals 15 residues. Deletions cut 0 bases from V and 0 bases from J, with 8 bases between. Germline V gene data show CDR1 as LGHNA and CDR2 as YSLEER. The CDR3 DNA follows: TGCGCCAGCAGCCAAGATAGGAGTCCTAACTATGGCTACACCTTC. It encodes CASSQDRSPNYGYTF.

Only one count was recorded for this clone. This rearrangement joins TRBV29-1 to TRBJ1-1; D is ambiguous. Looked up from germline, CDR1 is SQVTM and CDR2 is ANQGSEA. V lost 8 bases and J 5 bases, leaving 9 bases between the germline ends. This CDR3 contains 10 residues. In DNA form, the CDR3 reads TGCAGCCCGTACTTGACTGAAGCTTTCTTT. This gives the protein CSPYLTEAFF. Variable domain in full (rest from reference TRBV29-1 and TRBJ1-1): SAVISQKPSRDICQRGTSLTIQCQVDSQVTMMFWYRQQPGQSLTLIATANQGSEATYESGFVIDKFPISRPNLTFSTLTVSNMSPEDSSIYLCSPYLTEAFFGQGTRLTVV.

V and J are TRBV5-1 and TRBJ2-2; D could derive from TRBD1 or TRBD2 (8 bases each). Germline values: CDR1 SGHRS, CDR2 YFSETQ. The V and J ends lost 7 bases and 3 bases respectively, with 19 bases between them. The CDR3 runs 16 residues. CDR3 loop: CASRTGSGSYTGELFF. For the CDR3, the DNA is TGCGCCAGCCGGACAGGGAGCGGGAGTTACACCGGGGAGCTGTTTTTT.

The rearrangement uses TRBV11-1 and TRBJ2-5, with a possible D match to TRBD1 (6 bases). From germline, CDR1 is SGHAT and CDR2 FQDESV (reference sequence). The length of the CDR3 is 15 residues. V was clipped by 5 bases and J by 2 bases, with 15 bases between them. This chain's CDR3 is CASSLTGMRQETQYF. CDR3 DNA: TGTGCCAGCAGCCTAACAGGGATGAGACAAGAGACCCAGTACTTC.

The genes are TRBV14 and TRBJ2-6, with D possibly being TRBD2 (6 bases). The V gene's germline CDR1 is SGHDN and CDR2 FVKESK. The CDR3 consists of 17 residues. The V end lost 2 bases, the J end lost 2 bases, and 13 bases lay between the germline ends. The CDR3 DNA reads TGTGCCAGCAGCCAACTCCCCTGGGGGGCTGGGGCCAACGTCCTGACTTTC. Encoded protein: CASSQLPWGAGANVLTF.

This rearrangement joins TRBV7-2 to TRBJ1-2; D is possibly TRBD1 (6 bases). The CDR3 is 14 residues long. V was shortened by 4 bases and J by 8 bases, with 17 bases between the two germline ends. In germline, CDR1 is SGHTA, CDR2 FQGNSA. The CDR3 region is CASSSYRVQGGYTF. In DNA, the CDR3 is TGTGCCAGCAGCTCTTACAGGGTCCAGGGCGGCTACACCTTC.

J is TRBJ2-5 and V is TRBV7-9, with 7 bases fitting TRBD2. The CDR3 is made up of 16 amino acids. J gave up 0 bases and V 5 bases, and 9 bases lay outside the gene matches. Germline loops: CDR1 SEHNR, CDR2 FQNEAQ (reference sequence). Here the CDR3 DNA reads TGTGCCAGCAGCCTCCGAGCGGGGCTGTACCAAGAGACCCAGTACTTC. It codes for CASSLRAGLYQETQYF.

The chain couples TRBV14 to TRBJ2-1; a weak D match, TRBD1 (5 bases). This CDR3 spans 17 amino acids. The germline V and J ends were trimmed by 1 base and 0 bases, with 13 bases remaining between them. CDR1 SGHDN and CDR2 FVKESK come from the germline V gene. The DNA for the CDR3 is TGTGCCAGCAGCCAAGGGGGCTGGCTCAGCTCCTACAATGAGCAGTTCTTC. The encoded protein is CASSQGGWLSSYNEQFF.

V usage is TRBV30 and J usage is TRBJ1-5; TRBD1 matches 7 bases. The length of the CDR3 is 13 residues. The V gene's germline CDR1 is GTSNPN and CDR2 SVGIG (reference sequence). V was pared by 4 bases and J by 2 bases, with 2 bases of the junction left unmatched. The DNA of the CDR3 is TGTGCCTGGATAACAGGGGGCAATCAGCCCCAGCATTTT. It is translated as CAWITGGNQPQHF. The variable domain in full, with the rest retrieved from reference TRBV30 and TRBJ1-5, is SQTIHQWPATLVQPVGSPLSLECTVEGTSNPNLYWYRQAAGRGLQLLFYSVGIGQISSEVPQNLSASRPQDRQFILSSKKLLLSDSGFYLCAWITGGNQPQHFGDGTRLSIL.